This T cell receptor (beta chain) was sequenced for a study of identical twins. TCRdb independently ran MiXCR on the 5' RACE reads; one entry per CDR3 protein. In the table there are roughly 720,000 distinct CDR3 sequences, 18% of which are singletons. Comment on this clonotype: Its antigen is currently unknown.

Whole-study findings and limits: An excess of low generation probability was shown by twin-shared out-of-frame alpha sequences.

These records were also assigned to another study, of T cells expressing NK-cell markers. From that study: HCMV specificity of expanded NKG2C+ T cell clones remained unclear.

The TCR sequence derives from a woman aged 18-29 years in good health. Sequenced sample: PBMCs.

For the CDR3, the DNA is TGTGCCAGCAGTTACCCCGGGACTAGCTTCAATGAGCAGTTCTTC. Translation: CASSYPGTSFNEQFF. The chain joins TRBV6-2 or TRBV6-3 to TRBJ2-1; 9 nucleotides match TRBD2. V shed 2 bases and J 6 bases; nucleotides not matched to a gene: 5. This CDR3 spans 15 amino acids. Looked up from germline, CDR1 is MNHEY and CDR2 is SVGEGT.